Each of the 2 T cell receptor beta chains below was sequenced from the same sample in a study of blood T cell repertoires in COVID-19. The assay was immunoSEQ multiplex PCR, and TCRdb's table has in-frame clones only and misses some. The sample lists more than 250,000 clones, around 87% occurring once. Sequenced: peripheral blood. These receptors originate from a man aged 45-60 years with active or convalescent COVID-19.

With regard to this clone: At one end, the junction sequence differs from germline, possibly due to a read error. The DNA of the CDR3 is TGTGCTAGCAGCCAAATGGGGCTAGCGGGCAGGCAAGAGACCCAGTACTTC. Amino acids: CASSQMGLAGRQETQYF. The V call is TRBV7-7, the J call TRBJ2-5; 8 bases match TRBD2. CDR3 size: 17 residues. Germline V gene lookup returns CDR1 SSHAT and CDR2 FNYEAQ (reference sequence).

The chain uses TRBV7-6 and TRBJ2-1; 8 bases agree with TRBD2. Unmatched junction bases numbered 8, after V lost 5 bases and J lost 2 bases. From germline, CDR1 is SGHVS and CDR2 FNYEAQ. The CDR3 length is 16 residues. CDR3 DNA sequence: TGTGCCAGCAGCCCAGTAGGACTAGCAGCCTACAATGAGCAGTTCTTC. It specifies CASSPVGLAAYNEQFF.